Below are 29 T cell receptor beta chains sequenced from a single sample in a study of blood T cell repertoires in COVID-19. Here immunoSEQ multiplex PCR was the method, and the copy in TCRdb shows in-frame clones only, minus some. The data show hundreds of thousands of clones, around 89% seen once. The sample taken for sequencing was PBMCs or T cells enriched from blood (not recorded which). The receptors stem from a man aged 50 to 59 who had been exposed to COVID-19.

This sequence joins TRBV7-9 and TRBJ1-1; TRBD1 matches 7 bases. The V gene end was trimmed by 7 bases and the J gene end by 4 bases; junction bases not matched to a gene: 18. The CDR3 runs 17 residues. Germline V CDR1 and CDR2: SEHNR, FQNEAQ (reference sequence). This chain's CDR3 is CASTPKVTGTRSTEAFF. The CDR3 region has the DNA TGTGCCAGCACCCCCAAGGTGACAGGGACGAGGAGCACTGAAGCTTTCTTT.

V gene TRBV6-5 combines with J gene TRBJ2-4, with 7 bases identical to TRBD2. V lost 7 bases, J lost 4 bases, and 10 bases stayed unmatched. Germline-derived CDR1 and CDR2 are MNHEY and SVGAGI. This CDR3 is built from 15 residues. CDR3 sequence (DNA): TGTGCCAGCACCATGACTTGGGGGGGGAAAAACATTCAGTACTTC. Residues: CASTMTWGGKNIQYF.

The chain's CDR3 is CASSLYPGQGHGYTF. In DNA, the CDR3 is TGTGCCAGCAGTTTATACCCTGGACAGGGGCATGGCTACACCTTC. The V call is TRBV28, the J call TRBJ1-2; 9 bases line up with TRBD1. Looked up from germline, CDR1 is MDHEN and CDR2 is SYDVKM. With 1 base clipped from V and 6 bases from J, the junction kept 6 bases outside the gene matches. The CDR3 has 15 residues.

The V and J genes are TRBV2 and TRBJ1-5; D might be TRBD1 (5 bases). V shed 4 bases and J shed 5 bases, with 15 bases lying between them. The CDR3 runs 15 residues. Germline CDR1 is SNHLY and CDR2 is FYNNEI. CDR3 in amino acids: CASSGLGAFHQPQHF. The CDR3 nucleotides are TGTGCCAGCAGTGGCCTTGGGGCATTCCATCAGCCCCAGCATTTT.

The gene calls are TRBV5-6 and TRBJ1-6, with D possibly TRBD1 on 5 matching bases. This CDR3 is built from 17 residues. V was clipped by 5 bases and J by 0 bases, with 15 bases between them. CDR1 and CDR2 (germline): SGHDT, YYEEEE. The CDR3 loop reads CASSPQGGDSYNSPLHF. The DNA of the CDR3 is TGTGCCAGCAGTCCCCAGGGCGGGGACTCCTATAATTCACCCCTCCACTTT.

The chain is built from TRBV7-3 and TRBJ2-2; D unresolved. CDR1 is SGHTA and CDR2 is FQGTGA in the germline V gene. This CDR3 region has 14 residues. The germline V and J ends were trimmed by 1 base and 1 base, with 4 bases remaining between them. This chain's CDR3 is CASSLSGNTGELFF. CDR3 nucleotides: TGTGCCAGCAGCTTAAGCGGGAACACCGGGGAGCTGTTTTTT.

The chain uses TRBV6-5 and TRBJ2-2; 9 bases line up with TRBD2. The CDR3 runs 15 residues. Germline assignment: CDR1 MNHEY and CDR2 SVGAGI. Unmatched junction bases numbered 6, after V lost 4 bases and J lost 6 bases. The CDR3 here is CASSWREGAAGELFF. The CDR3 nucleotides are TGTGCCAGCAGTTGGCGGGAGGGCGCTGCCGGGGAGCTGTTTTTT.

J is TRBJ2-3 and V is TRBV27; 7 bases match TRBD1. This CDR3 comprises 14 residues. Unmatched junction bases numbered 7, after V lost 6 bases and J lost 4 bases. Germline V gene lookup returns CDR1 MNHEY and CDR2 SMNVEV (reference sequence). The CDR3 loop reads CASRGNRGSDTQYF. The CDR3 nucleotides read TGTGCCAGCAGGGGGAACAGGGGCTCAGATACGCAGTATTTT.

The chain is built from TRBV6-4 and TRBJ2-7, with a tentative D call TRBD2 (5 bases). This CDR3 contains 13 residues. The germline V and J ends were trimmed by 9 bases and 3 bases, with 15 bases remaining between them. Germline-derived CDR1 and CDR2 are MRHNA and SNTAGT. CDR3 sequence (DNA): TGTGCCAGGTGGAGGAACGGTAACTACGAGCAGTACGTC. Translating it yields CARWRNGNYEQYV.

The chain employs TRBV15 and TRBJ1-1; D gene uncertain. Trimming pared 1 base from V and 4 bases from J, leaving 7 bases between. CDR1 and CDR2 (germline): LNHNV, YYDKDF (reference sequence). The CDR3 spans 13 residues. The CDR3 coding sequence is TGTGCCACCAGCAGAGTCGGAGGCACTGAAGCTTTCTTT. This codes for CATSRVGGTEAFF.

The chain has TRBV5-1 and TRBJ2-7; tentatively, D is TRBD2 (6 bases). Germline CDR1 SGHRS, CDR2 YFSETQ. The ends were cut back, 4 bases at V and 1 base at J, with 15 bases in the middle. The CDR3 has 15 residues. For the CDR3, the DNA is TGCGCCAGCAGCCAGACTGGACTACCATCCTACGAGCAGTACGTC. Its protein is CASSQTGLPSYEQYV.

The chain joins TRBV14 to TRBJ2-2, with TRBD2 as a possible D gene (5 bases). The CDR3 consists of 16 residues. V lost 3 bases and J lost 4, with 15 bases in between. Germline assignment: CDR1 SGHDN and CDR2 FVKESK. CDR3 sequence: CASSQSRGFSTGELFF. CDR3 nucleotide sequence: TGTGCCAGCAGCCAGAGTCGAGGGTTTAGCACCGGGGAGCTGTTTTTT. Based on the CDR3 plus reference TRBV14 and TRBJ2-2, the full variable domain is EAGVTQFPSHSVIEKGQTVTLRCDPISGHDNLYWYRRVMGKEIKFLLHFVKESKQDESGMPNNRFLAERTGGTYSTLKVQPAELEDSGVYFCASSQSRGFSTGELFFGEGSRLTVL.

V gene TRBV24-1 combines with J gene TRBJ1-1; tentatively, D is TRBD1 (5 bases). Per germline, CDR1 KGHDR and CDR2 SFDVKD. V lost 9 bases and J 1 base, leaving 20 bases between the germline ends. The CDR3 length is 16 residues. DNA of the CDR3: TGTGCCACCCAACTATCCGGGGGGGGATCGAACACTGAAGCTTTCTTT. It encodes CATQLSGGGSNTEAFF.

V and J are TRBV30 and TRBJ2-2; possibly TRBD2 for D (5 bases). The V gene's germline CDR1 is GTSNPN and CDR2 SVGIG (reference sequence). CDR3 length: 13 amino acids. Trimming shortened V by 0 bases and J by 6 bases, and 8 bases separated the two germline ends. In DNA, the CDR3 is TGTGCCTGGAGTGTATCGCGGGCCGGGGAGCTGTTTTTT. It yields the protein CAWSVSRAGELFF.

CDR3 in amino acids: CASLVSGSGTGELFF. CDR3 in DNA: TGTGCCAGCTTGGTCAGCGGATCGGGTACCGGGGAGCTGTTTTTT. The chain carries TRBV28 and TRBJ2-2; maybe TRBD2 (5 bases). The CDR3 totals 15 residues. The germline gives CDR1 MDHEN, CDR2 SYDVKM. Trimming shortened V by 8 bases and J by 5 bases, and 18 bases separated the two germline ends.

V is TRBV5-1 and J is TRBJ1-1; a possible D gene is TRBD1 (5 bases). Germline V gene data show CDR1 as SGHRS and CDR2 as YFSETQ. Trimming removed 6 bases at V and 0 bases at J, with 15 bases between. This CDR3 contains 15 residues. The CDR3 nucleotides read TGCGCCAGCACCTGGGGCACAGCCATGAACACTGAAGCTTTCTTT. Its translation is CASTWGTAMNTEAFF.

V usage is TRBV5-1 and J usage is TRBJ2-2, with D possibly TRBD2 on 5 matching bases. The CDR3 extends over 15 amino acids. CDR1 and CDR2 from the germline V gene are SGHRS and YFSETQ. V was clipped by 2 bases and J by 0 bases, with 8 bases between them. The CDR3 nucleotides are TGCGCCAGCAGCTTAGGACTTTCGAACACCGGGGAGCTGTTTTTT. Its translation is CASSLGLSNTGELFF.

This clone was observed a single time. CDR3 region: CASSSAAGFQETQYF. The CDR3 nucleotides read TGTGCCAGCAGCTCCGCCGCAGGGTTCCAAGAGACCCAGTACTTC. The chain carries TRBV11-3 and TRBJ2-5; D perhaps matches TRBD1 (5 bases). This CDR3 has 15 amino acids. The V end lost 4 bases, the J end lost 1 base, and 13 bases lay between the germline ends. Germline V gene lookup returns CDR1 SGHNT and CDR2 YENEEA.

The chain uses TRBV5-6 and TRBJ2-1; weak D call: TRBD1 (6 bases). With 0 bases removed from V and 2 bases from J, the gap between germline ends came to 9 bases. CDR1 SGHDT and CDR2 YYEEEE come from the germline V gene. The CDR3 runs to 15 residues. The CDR3 loop is CASSLAQGTYNEQFF. The CDR3 DNA reads as TGTGCCAGCAGCTTGGCACAGGGCACCTACAATGAGCAGTTCTTC.

The chain recombines TRBV9 with TRBJ2-2; 10 bases line up with TRBD2. CDR3 length: 14 residues. V trimming: 5 bases; J trimming: 7 bases; junction bases outside the gene matches: 5. From germline, CDR1 is SGDLS and CDR2 YYNGEE. The DNA for the CDR3 is TGTGCCAGCAGACCGGGACTAGCGAACGGGGAGCTGTTTTTT. It encodes CASRPGLANGELFF.

This clone came up once. The chain has TRBV11-1 and TRBJ2-5; 11 nucleotides agree with TRBD2. This CDR3 has 14 amino acids. The germline CDR1 and CDR2 sequences are SGHAT and FQDESV (reference sequence). The V segment lost 4 bases and the J segment 4 bases; nucleotides outside the gene matches: 2. In nucleotides, the CDR3 is TGTGCCAGCAGCTCCCTAGCGGGAGGAGAGACCCAGTACTTC. Protein product: CASSSLAGGETQYF.

The V gene is TRBV24-1, the J gene TRBJ2-7, with 9 bases identical to TRBD1. The CDR3 loop spans 16 amino acids. V shed 4 bases, J shed 4 bases, and the junction held 10 bases outside the gene matches. Germline lookup yields CDR1 KGHDR and CDR2 SFDVKD. The DNA for the CDR3 is TGTGCCACCAGTGACCCCCTCTCCGGGACAGGGTACGAGCAGTACTTC. This encodes CATSDPLSGTGYEQYF.

V and J are TRBV5-1 and TRBJ1-5; no reliable D call. From germline, CDR1 is SGHRS and CDR2 YFSETQ. There are 13 residues in the CDR3. Trimming took off 0 bases at V and 10 bases at J, with 11 bases between the two ends. The CDR3, as DNA: TGCGCCAGCAGCTTGGTACCCCAGGCACCCCAGCATTTT. Translation: CASSLVPQAPQHF.

The CDR3 DNA sequence: TGTGCCAGCAGATCCAGAACCGGGACAAATTCCGATCAGCCCCAGCATTTT. Translation: CASRSRTGTNSDQPQHF. This chain connects TRBV6-4 to TRBJ1-5; possibly TRBD1 for D (6 bases). Trimming removed 6 bases at V and 5 bases at J, with 23 bases between. This CDR3 has 17 amino acids. Germline CDR1 and CDR2: MRHNA and SNTAGT.

V usage is TRBV18 and J usage is TRBJ1-3; TRBD1 aligns across 7 bases. This CDR3 has 16 residues. Trimming at V came to 1 base and at J to 0 bases, leaving 3 bases not matched to a gene. Germline-derived CDR1 and CDR2 are KGHSH and LQKENI. In DNA form, the CDR3 reads TGTGCCAGCTCACCACAGGGGACAGCCTCTGGAAACACCATATATTTT. Translating it yields CASSPQGTASGNTIYF. The whole variable domain, remainder taken from reference TRBV18 and TRBJ1-3, is NAGVMQNPRHLVRRRGQEARLRCSPMKGHSHVYWYRQLPEEGLKFMVYLQKENIIDESGMPKERFSAEFPKEGPSILRIQQVVRGDSAAYFCASSPQGTASGNTIYFGEGSWLTVV.

The chain carries TRBV7-2 and TRBJ2-7, with D possibly TRBD2 on 5 matching bases. CDR1 is SGHTA and CDR2 is FQGNSA in the germline V gene. The V and J ends lost 1 base and 3 bases respectively, with 13 bases between them. This CDR3 has 15 amino acids. The CDR3 sequence is CASSLGPSSYYEQYV. CDR3 nucleotides: TGTGCCAGCAGCTTAGGGCCTAGCAGTTACTACGAGCAGTACGTC.

The rearrangement links TRBV7-9 to TRBJ1-2, with D tentatively TRBD1 (5 bases). Trimming took 5 bases from V and 5 from J, leaving 15 bases between them. Germline V gene sequence: CDR1 SEHNR, CDR2 FQNEAQ (reference sequence). The CDR3 totals 14 residues. CDR3: CASSESRQSYGYTF. For the CDR3, the DNA is TGTGCCAGCAGCGAATCCAGACAGTCGTATGGCTACACCTTC.

The chain recombines TRBV7-3 with TRBJ2-1, with D tentatively TRBD1 (6 bases). The CDR3 is made up of 14 amino acids. The V and J ends lost 6 bases and 3 bases respectively, with 12 bases between them. Germline V lookup: CDR1 SGHTA, CDR2 FQGTGA. The DNA of the CDR3 is TGTGCCAGCAGTCGCCACAGGGACTACAATGAGCAGTTCTTC. It codes for CASSRHRDYNEQFF.

CDR3 nucleotides: TGTGCCAGCAGCCAGCGGGACGAAAAACTGTTTTTT. It yields the protein CASSQRDEKLFF. The chain recombines TRBV14 with TRBJ1-4; TRBD1 is a possible D gene (5 bases). Trimming left V 3 bases short and J 8 bases short, with 7 bases between. CDR3 length: 12 amino acids. Germline lookup yields CDR1 SGHDN and CDR2 FVKESK.